Below are 2 T cell receptor beta chains sequenced from a single sample in a study of spatial heterogeneity in lung cancer. TCRdb recomputed calls from the 5' RACE reads with MiXCR, one row per CDR3 protein. This table has some 1,600 distinct CDR3 sequences, 7.5% to 9% appearing once. Findings and limits, study-wide: Tumor mutation counts were tracked by expanded intratumoral alpha and beta TCR counts.

Time point described: sample taken at primary tumor resection. These receptors' antigens are unknown. The sequenced sample was lung tumor tissue, obtained at surgery. These receptors all come from a male donor with early-stage non-small cell lung cancer.

Comment on this clonotype: A junction end diverges from the germline sequence, so it may reflect a read error. The chain recombines TRBV2 with TRBJ2-5; D is perhaps TRBD1 (6 bases). From germline, CDR1 is SNHLY and CDR2 FYNNEI. The CDR3 runs to 13 residues. The CDR3 coding sequence is TGTACCAGCAGTTTAACAGGGAAAGAGACCCAGTACTTC. It is translated as CTSSLTGKETQYF.

This clonotype is medium-sized within its sample. This chain links TRBV29-1 with TRBJ2-1, with 8 bases that match TRBD2. The junction had 18 bases not matched to a gene; V was cut back by 0 bases and J by 2 bases. Germline CDR1 and CDR2: SQVTM and ANQGSEA. This CDR3 has 20 amino acids. The CDR3 protein is CSVEDPNSGVLGGAYNEQFF. The CDR3 DNA follows: TGCAGCGTTGAAGATCCGAATAGCGGGGTCCTAGGGGGTGCCTACAATGAGCAGTTCTTC.